This T cell receptor (beta chain) was obtained from a study of OX40 agonist ivuxolimab in advanced cancers. Study information: Treatment of patients was with ivuxolimab, an agonistic anti-OX40 (CD134) antibody. Patients assigned to dose escalation were diagnosed with hepatocellular carcinoma, melanoma, renal cell or head and neck cancer.

A word on this clone: Its cognate antigen is unknown.

The ends were cut back, 1 base at V and 0 bases at J, with 10 bases in the middle. This CDR3 is built from 17 residues. The germline CDR1 and CDR2 sequences are LGHNA and YNFKEQ. Baseline was the first blood sampling point, followed by cycle 4 day 1 and cycle 7 day 1. Profiled with immunoSEQ multiplex PCR; TCRdb holds only in-frame clones, not every one. The sample includes about 64,000 clones, roughly 80% seen only once; the top ten take roughly 4.9%. Study-level findings and limits: Blood T cells, both CD4+ and CD8+, expanded clonally by week 6 at 0.1 to 3.0 mg/kg.

The gene calls are TRBV4-2 and TRBJ2-6; D ambiguous. The receptor comes from an adult with an advanced solid tumor such as melanoma, head and neck, liver or kidney cancer. Sequencing used CD4+ or CD8+ T cells sorted from blood, obtained in a trial of the OX40 agonist ivuxolimab. CDR3 in DNA: TGTGCCAGCAGCCAAGCAATACGGAACTCTGGGGCCAACGTCCTGACTTTC. Its translation is CASSQAIRNSGANVLTF.